This T cell receptor (beta chain) emerged from a study of cytomegalovirus exposure and HLA in healthy donors. Broader study findings: Analyses of presence and absence presupposed an approximately uniform sequencing depth across donors. According to the study, roughly 180 TCR beta chains were cytomegalovirus-associated.

On this clone: The antigen remains unidentified.

Donors had nominal health at sampling but likely had unrecorded immune exposures. CDR1 and CDR2 (germline): MNHNS, SASEGT. Trimming cost V 8 bases and J 4 bases; bases outside gene matches: 8. The CDR3 has 13 residues. It was with 60 Vbeta and 13 Jbeta primers that the PCR ran. Using immunoSEQ multiplex PCR, the repertoire was profiled, and TCRdb retains in-frame clones only, with some absent. This sample yields some 180,000 clones, of which about an eighth are seen a single time; approximately 8.3% belongs to the top ten. The source of this sequence is a middle-aged man in good health and CMV-seropositive. Specimen: PBMCs. The rearrangement links TRBV6-1 to TRBJ2-7, with 7 bases lining up with TRBD1. The CDR3 DNA reads as TGTGCCAGCCGACAGGGCGCGCGGTACGAGCAGTACTTC. This encodes CASRQGARYEQYF.